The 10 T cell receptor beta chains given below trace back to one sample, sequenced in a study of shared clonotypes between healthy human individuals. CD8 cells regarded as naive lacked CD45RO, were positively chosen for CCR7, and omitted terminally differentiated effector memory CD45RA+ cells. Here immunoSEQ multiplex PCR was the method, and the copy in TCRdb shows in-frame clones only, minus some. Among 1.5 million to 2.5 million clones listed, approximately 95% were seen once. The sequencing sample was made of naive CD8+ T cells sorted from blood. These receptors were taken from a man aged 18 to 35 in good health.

CDR3 region: CAWSPTTGGWTEAFF. Here the CDR3 DNA reads TGTGCCTGGAGTCCAACGACAGGGGGCTGGACTGAAGCTTTCTTT. This chain uses TRBV30 with TRBJ1-1; the match to TRBD1 covers 10 bases. With 2 bases clipped from V and 5 bases from J, the junction kept 8 bases outside the gene matches. The V gene's germline CDR1 is GTSNPN and CDR2 SVGIG (reference sequence). CDR3 size: 15 residues.

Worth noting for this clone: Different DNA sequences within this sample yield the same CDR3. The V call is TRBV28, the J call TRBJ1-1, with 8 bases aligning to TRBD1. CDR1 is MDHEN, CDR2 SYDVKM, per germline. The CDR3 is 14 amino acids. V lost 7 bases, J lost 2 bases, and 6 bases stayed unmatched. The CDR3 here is CASTLTGGNTEAFF. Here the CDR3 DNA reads TGTGCCAGCACCTTAACAGGGGGTAACACTGAAGCTTTCTTT.

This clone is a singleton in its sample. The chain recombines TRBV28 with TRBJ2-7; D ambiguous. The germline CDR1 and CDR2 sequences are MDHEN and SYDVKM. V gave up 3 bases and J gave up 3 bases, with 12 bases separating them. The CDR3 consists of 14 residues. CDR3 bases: TGTGCCAGCAGTTTGGTGGCAGCTGTCTACGAGCAGTACTTC. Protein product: CASSLVAAVYEQYF.

CDR3 nucleotides: TGTGCCAGCAGCTTAGAGCGCTCCCGCTACGAGCAGTACTTC. This codes for CASSLERSRYEQYF. V is TRBV13 and J is TRBJ2-7, with no clear D. CDR3 length: 14 amino acids. The V end was cut by 1 base, the J end by 3 bases, with 10 bases between. Per germline, CDR1 PRHDT and CDR2 FYEKMQ (reference sequence).

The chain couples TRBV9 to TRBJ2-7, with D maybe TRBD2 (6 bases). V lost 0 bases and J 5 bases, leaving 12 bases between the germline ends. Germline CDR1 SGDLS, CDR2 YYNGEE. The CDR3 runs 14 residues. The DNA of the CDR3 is TGTGCCAGCAGCGTAGCGGGAGACTTGAACGAGCAGTACTTC. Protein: CASSVAGDLNEQYF.

As DNA, the CDR3 is TGTGCCAGCAGCGTAGCTGGACTAGCGGGAGGGCCACACGAGCAGTACTTC. Its translation: CASSVAGLAGGPHEQYF. The V call is TRBV9, the J call TRBJ2-7; the match to TRBD2 covers 15 bases. This CDR3 spans 17 amino acids. The V and J ends lost 0 bases and 5 bases, in that order; junction bases with no gene match: 6. The germline V gene has CDR1 SGDLS and CDR2 YYNGEE.

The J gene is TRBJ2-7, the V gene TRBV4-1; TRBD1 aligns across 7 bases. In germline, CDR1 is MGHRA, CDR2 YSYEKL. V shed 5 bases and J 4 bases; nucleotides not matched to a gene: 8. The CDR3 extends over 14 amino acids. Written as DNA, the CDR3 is TGCGCCAGCAGCTTCCGGGACAGCGTTTACGAGCAGTACTTC. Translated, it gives CASSFRDSVYEQYF.

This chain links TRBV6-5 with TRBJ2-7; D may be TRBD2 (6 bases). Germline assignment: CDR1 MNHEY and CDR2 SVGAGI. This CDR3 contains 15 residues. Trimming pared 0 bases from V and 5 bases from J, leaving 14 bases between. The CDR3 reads CASSYSGGNMNEQYF. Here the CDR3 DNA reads TGTGCCAGCAGTTACTCCGGCGGGAACATGAACGAGCAGTACTTC.

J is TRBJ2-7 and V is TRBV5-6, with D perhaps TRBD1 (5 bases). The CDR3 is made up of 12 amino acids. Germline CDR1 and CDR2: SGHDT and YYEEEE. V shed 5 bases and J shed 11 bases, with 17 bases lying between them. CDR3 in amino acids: CASSSTGVPEYF. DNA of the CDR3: TGTGCCAGCAGTTCCACAGGTGTCCCAGAGTACTTC.

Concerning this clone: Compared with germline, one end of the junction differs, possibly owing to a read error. The CDR3 sequence is CASSLQRGYEQYF. CDR3 nucleotides: TGTGCTAGCAGCTTACAGCGGGGGTACGAGCAGTACTTC. J is TRBJ2-7 and V is TRBV7-7; 8 positions match TRBD2. Germline V CDR1 and CDR2: SSHAT, FNYEAQ (reference sequence). This CDR3 contains 13 residues.